The present TCR beta chain was sequenced within a study of metastatic and nonmetastatic thyroid tumors (dated by TCRdb to 2020 to 2022). A note on the overall study: For patients with malignant and with benign thyroid disease, the researchers compared repertoires between peripheral blood samples and tumor or nodule tissue samples. Findings and caveats that apply to the study as a whole: In both blood and tumor samples, TCR beta diversity was reported to be significantly higher in malignant tumors than in benign nodules.

No treatment had been received by any patient before thyroid surgery. Patient clinical samples collected from the early 2010s to the late 2010s were retrospectively analysed using T-cell receptor beta sequencing. Library preparation was by PCR. TCRdb records Illumina HiSeq 4000 as the sequencer. High-throughput sequencing was used to profile the CDR3 region of the TCR beta-chain in every patient. The study's own analysis went as follows. The researchers built a classifier to tell apart papillary thyroid cancer patients with distant metastasis, based on CDR3 differences among clinicopathological groups. The Shannon index was used to measure repertoire diversity, and the Morisita-Horn index was used to measure how similar tumor and blood repertoires were. Starting from the raw public reads, TCRdb applied fastp trimming at Q25, assembled clones with MiXCR and retained in-frame beta chains. TCRdb, not the original authors, processed these V and J calls. The sample profile shows roughly 30,000 clones; 20% to 25% of them were found once. 39% of the sample lies in the top ten.

Comments on this clone: Its antigen remains unidentified. At one boundary the junction diverges from the germline segment, which might be a read error.

The CDR3, cysteine through phenylalanine, is 16 amino acids long. The CDR3 DNA has 48 bases and is translated from base 1. Based on the germline V gene (reference sequence), the CDR1 and CDR2 sequences are DFQATT and SNEGSKA. The chain was built from TRBV20-1 and TRBJ1-5; no D gene call is confident. Sequenced sample: blood. The sequence derives from a female donor with papillary thyroid cancer or a benign thyroid nodule (not recorded which). Some clones in this sample may be carry-over from other donors' samples. The CDR3 region reads CSARERVQLSNQPQHF. Read as DNA, the sequence is TGCAGTGCTAGGGAGCGGGTGCAGTTAAGCAATCAACCCCAGCATTTT.